Listed here are 23 T cell receptor beta chains from one sample, sequenced in a study of blood T cells in healthy people across ages. Primed by a sample-barcoded 5' primer and a J-beta primer mix, a second PCR proceeded for 7 to 11 cycles. TCRdb passed the 5' RACE reads through MiXCR, listing each CDR3 protein once. The table has about 1,800,000 distinct CDR3 sequences, 28% seen once; the top ten hold around 7.7%. The sample was blood. The receptor source for this set is a woman younger than 45 in good health.

The J gene is TRBJ2-5, the V gene TRBV11-2, with D unclear. Germline V lookup: CDR1 SGHAT, CDR2 FQNNGV. V was shortened by 7 bases and J by 2 bases, with 11 bases between the two germline ends. The CDR3 runs to 13 residues. The CDR3 sequence is CASTGAIQETQYF. For the CDR3, the DNA is TGTGCCAGCACGGGCGCCATACAAGAGACCCAGTACTTC.

This sequence joins TRBV20-1 and TRBJ2-5, with 8 positions matching TRBD1. In germline, CDR1 is DFQATT, CDR2 SNEGSKA (reference sequence). Losses at the gene ends were 3 bases for V and 4 bases for J; bases not matched to a gene: 7. This CDR3 has 14 residues. The CDR3 nucleotides read TGCAGTGCTAGCGGGGGACAGGAGACAGAGACCCAGTACTTC. Translating gives CSASGGQETETQYF.

The V gene is TRBV20-1, the J gene TRBJ2-5; a possible D gene is TRBD1 (5 bases). This CDR3 spans 13 amino acids. V lost 5 bases and J lost 5, with 15 bases in between. Germline V gene lookup returns CDR1 DFQATT and CDR2 SNEGSKA (reference sequence). In DNA, the CDR3 is TGCAGTGCTCCTGACAGAGTGGGGGAGACCCAGTACTTC. Translated, it gives CSAPDRVGETQYF.

This clonotype was found a few times. CDR3 protein: CASSVSDRGADNEQFF. The CDR3 DNA follows: TGTGCCAGCAGCGTTTCCGACAGGGGCGCCGACAATGAGCAGTTCTTC. The chain links TRBV9 to TRBJ2-1; 8 bases fit TRBD1. This CDR3 has 16 amino acids. Germline CDR1 reads SGDLS; CDR2 reads YYNGEE. V lost 2 bases and J lost 5; bases outside the gene matches: 9.

This clonotype was observed a handful of times. This chain links TRBV24-1 with TRBJ1-2; 7 bases agree with TRBD1. V shed 3 bases, J shed 3 bases, and the junction held 6 bases outside the gene matches. CDR3 length equals 15 residues. Per the germline V gene, CDR1 is KGHDR and CDR2 is SFDVKD. The CDR3 loop reads CATSDPGTADYGYTF. As DNA, the CDR3 is TGTGCCACCAGTGATCCCGGGACAGCCGACTATGGCTACACCTTC.

This clonotype was seen ten or more times. The chain employs TRBV7-2 and TRBJ2-7, with unresolved D. The CDR3 runs 14 residues. The V end lost 1 base, the J end lost 2 bases, and 9 bases lay between the germline ends. CDR1 and CDR2 from the germline V gene are SGHTA and FQGNSA. CDR3 nucleotides: TGTGCCAGCAGCTTAGGTCGACTCACCTACGAGCAGTACTTC. Residues: CASSLGRLTYEQYF. The full variable domain, in which reference TRBV7-2 and TRBJ2-7 provide the parts outside the CDR3, is GAGVSQSPSNKVTEKGKDVELRCDPISGHTALYWYRQSLGQGLEFLIYFQGNSAPDKSGLPSDRFSAERTGGSVSTLTIQRTQQEDSAVYLCASSLGRLTYEQYFGPGTRLTVT.

The rearrangement links TRBV7-9 to TRBJ1-4; 8 bases map to TRBD1. Germline trimming cut 0 bases from V and 1 base from J; bases unmatched to any gene: 7. CDR3 length equals 18 residues. Germline values: CDR1 SEHNR, CDR2 FQNEAQ (reference sequence). This chain's CDR3 is CASSLARQGTRTNEKLFF. CDR3 coding DNA: TGTGCCAGCAGCTTAGCGCGACAGGGGACAAGAACTAATGAAAAACTGTTTTTT.

This clonotype was observed a handful of times. The junction departs from germline at one end; a sequencing error may be responsible. The chain uses TRBV15 and TRBJ2-3, with 9 bases aligning to TRBD2. The CDR3 is made up of 19 amino acids. Per germline, CDR1 LNHNV and CDR2 YYDKDF (reference sequence). CDR3 DNA sequence: TGTGCCACCACCTCAAGCCTGAGCGGGGGGACCGCTAGCACAGGTACGCAGTATTTT. This translates into CATTSSLSGGTASTGTQYF.

The chain combines TRBV21-1 with TRBJ2-3; TRBD2 reflects the table's D call only, with no check against the DNA. TRBV21-1 represents a pseudogene. This CDR3 has 16 residues. This CDR3 reads CASSERALGHTDTQYF. The CDR3 coding sequence is TGTGCCAGCAGCGAAAGGGCCCTGGGCCACACAGATACGCAGTATTTT.

This clonotype was seen at least ten times. V and J are TRBV12-3 or TRBV12-4 and TRBJ2-5; no firm D call. The V gene lost 6 bases and the J gene lost 5 bases, with 13 bases spanning the gap. This CDR3 contains 13 residues. CDR3 sequence reads: CASRSFVGETQYF. The CDR3 nucleotides read TGTGCCAGCAGATCCTTTGTGGGGGAGACCCAGTACTTC.

The chain combines TRBV11-3 with TRBJ2-7; 8 bases match TRBD1. The junction had 11 bases not matched to a gene; V was cut back by 1 base and J by 9 bases. CDR1 SGHNT and CDR2 YENEEA come from the germline V gene. The CDR3 sequence is 15 residues long. The CDR3 is CASSLGQGAMDGQYF. In nucleotides, the CDR3 is TGTGCCAGCAGCTTAGGCCAGGGGGCGATGGACGGGCAGTACTTC. Full variable domain (rest looked up from reference TRBV11-3 and TRBJ2-7): EAGVVQSPRYKIIEKKQPVAFWCNPISGHNTLYWYLQNLGQGPELLIRYENEEAVDDSQLPKDRFSAERLKGVDSTLKIQPAELGDSAVYLCASSLGQGAMDGQYFGPGTRLTVT.

This clonotype was observed many times. The rearrangement uses TRBV20-1 and TRBJ2-5; TRBD2 might be the D (5 bases). CDR1 is DFQATT, CDR2 SNEGSKA, per germline (reference sequence). The CDR3 consists of 11 residues. CDR3 DNA: TGCAGCCCCGGGGTCGGTGAGACCCAGTACTTC. Its protein is CSPGVGETQYF.

The chain links TRBV2 to TRBJ2-1; no clear D. This CDR3 is 13 amino acids long. CDR1 SNHLY and CDR2 FYNNEI come from the germline V gene. V was cut by 8 bases and J by 6 bases, with 14 bases left in between. The chain's CDR3 is CASGPELGNEQFF. The CDR3 DNA reads as TGTGCCAGCGGACCGGAGCTAGGCAATGAGCAGTTCTTC.

This clonotype appeared a few times. The CDR3 sequence is CSARTSGETGELFF. The CDR3 nucleotides read TGCAGTGCTCGGACTAGCGGGGAGACCGGGGAGCTGTTTTTT. The V gene is TRBV20-1, the J gene TRBJ2-2, with 12 bases that match TRBD2. The CDR3 sequence is 14 residues long. Germline CDR1 reads DFQATT; CDR2 reads SNEGSKA (reference sequence). V lost 5 bases and J lost 5; bases outside the gene matches: 3.

V gene TRBV20-1 combines with J gene TRBJ2-7; 8 nucleotides line up with TRBD2. After removal of 1 base from V and 5 bases from J, the junction contained 7 bases not matched to a gene. This CDR3 contains 14 residues. Germline V lookup: CDR1 DFQATT, CDR2 SNEGSKA (reference sequence). CDR3 coding DNA: TGCAGTGCTAGAGTGGGCGGGAGGAGGAACGAGCAGTACTTC. This encodes CSARVGGRRNEQYF.

This clonotype has more than one count but fewer than ten. A read error may explain this, as a much larger clone is one base away. The CDR3 sequence is CASSSGTWYEQYF. The CDR3 region has the DNA TGTGCCAGCAGCTCTGGGACTTGGTACGAGCAGTACTTC. V usage is TRBV7-8 and J usage is TRBJ2-7; maybe TRBD2 (6 bases). Germline CDR1 SGHVS, CDR2 FQNEAQ. This CDR3 spans 13 amino acids. V lost 4 bases and J 4 bases, leaving 11 bases between the germline ends.

This clonotype was observed many times. CDR3 loop: CATRRGQEYNEQFF. The CDR3 nucleotides read TGTGCCACCCGCCGAGGACAGGAGTACAATGAGCAGTTCTTC. The chain has TRBV24-1 and TRBJ2-1, with 7 nucleotides matching TRBD1. The germline CDR1 and CDR2 sequences are KGHDR and SFDVKD. With V trimmed by 9 bases and J by 4 bases, 8 bases remained unmatched. The length of the CDR3 is 14 residues.

The chain has TRBV9 and TRBJ2-1; 12 bases line up with TRBD2. The CDR3 loop spans 15 amino acids. The germline gives CDR1 SGDLS, CDR2 YYNGEE. The junction had 5 bases not matched to a gene; V was cut back by 2 bases and J by 8 bases. The CDR3 DNA sequence: TGTGCCAGCAGCGTTCTAGCGGGAGGGCTCCATGAGCAGTTCTTC. It specifies CASSVLAGGLHEQFF. Drawing the rest from reference TRBV9 and TRBJ2-1, the complete variable domain is DSGVTQTPKHLITATGQRVTLRCSPRSGDLSVYWYQQSLDQGLQFLIQYYNGEERAKGNILERFSAQQFPDLHSELNLSSLELGDSALYFCASSVLAGGLHEQFFGPGTRLTVL.

The chain has TRBV29-1 and TRBJ1-2, with a possible D match to TRBD1 (6 bases). V dropped 4 bases and J dropped 4 bases, with 13 bases sitting between them. From germline, CDR1 is SQVTM and CDR2 ANQGSEA. This CDR3 spans 13 amino acids. In DNA, the CDR3 is TGCAGCGTTGCGGAGGGGGAGGGCTATGGCTACACCTTC. Translating it yields CSVAEGEGYGYTF.

This clonotype occurred a few times. CDR3 loop: CAWSAGKYGYTF. CDR3 DNA: TGTGCCTGGAGCGCAGGGAAATATGGCTACACCTTC. This rearrangement joins TRBV30 to TRBJ1-2; perhaps TRBD1 as D (5 bases). V lost 3 bases to trimming and J lost 5 bases, with 10 bases between them. CDR1 and CDR2 from the germline V gene are GTSNPN and SVGIG (reference sequence). The CDR3 is 12 amino acids.

This clonotype came up a few times. This rearrangement joins TRBV2 to TRBJ2-1; 10 nucleotides align to TRBD1. The germline gives CDR1 SNHLY, CDR2 FYNNEI. The junction had 4 bases not matched to a gene; V was cut back by 7 bases and J by 7 bases. The length of the CDR3 is 13 residues. CDR3 coding DNA: TGTGCCAGCACCCGACAGGGGGCTAATGAGCAGTTCTTC. Protein: CASTRQGANEQFF.

This clonotype was seen a handful of times. CDR3 coding DNA: TGCAGCGTCGTTACTCGACAGGGGGCCGAGACCCAGTACTTC. This encodes CSVVTRQGAETQYF. The V and J genes are TRBV29-1 and TRBJ2-5; 10 bases are a match to TRBD1. Germline lookup yields CDR1 SQVTM and CDR2 ANQGSEA. V was clipped by 6 bases and J by 5 bases; unmatched bases: 9. The CDR3 runs to 14 residues.

This clonotype was seen more than once but under ten times. The V call is TRBV6-6, the J call TRBJ1-5; D might be TRBD1 (5 bases). The germline V and J ends were trimmed by 9 bases and 5 bases, with 17 bases remaining between them. Germline V gene sequence: CDR1 MNHNY, CDR2 SVGAGI (reference sequence). This CDR3 is 14 amino acids long. The CDR3 coding sequence is TGTGCCAGTACCCCCCGAGCGGGGGATCAGCCCCAGCATTTT. Amino acids: CASTPRAGDQPQHF.